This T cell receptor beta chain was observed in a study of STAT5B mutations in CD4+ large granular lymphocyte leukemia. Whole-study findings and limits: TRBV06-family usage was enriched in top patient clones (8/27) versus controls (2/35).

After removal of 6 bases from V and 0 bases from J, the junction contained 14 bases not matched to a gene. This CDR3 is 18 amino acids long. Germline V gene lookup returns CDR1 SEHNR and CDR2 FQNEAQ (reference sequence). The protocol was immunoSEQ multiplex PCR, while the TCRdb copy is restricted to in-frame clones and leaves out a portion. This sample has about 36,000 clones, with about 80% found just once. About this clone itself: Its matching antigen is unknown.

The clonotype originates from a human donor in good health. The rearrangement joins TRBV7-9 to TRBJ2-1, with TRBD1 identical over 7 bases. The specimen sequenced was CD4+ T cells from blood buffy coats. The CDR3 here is CASSFTGAGFSSYNEQFF. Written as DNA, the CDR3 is TGTGCCAGCAGTTTTACAGGGGCGGGTTTTAGCTCCTACAATGAGCAGTTCTTC.